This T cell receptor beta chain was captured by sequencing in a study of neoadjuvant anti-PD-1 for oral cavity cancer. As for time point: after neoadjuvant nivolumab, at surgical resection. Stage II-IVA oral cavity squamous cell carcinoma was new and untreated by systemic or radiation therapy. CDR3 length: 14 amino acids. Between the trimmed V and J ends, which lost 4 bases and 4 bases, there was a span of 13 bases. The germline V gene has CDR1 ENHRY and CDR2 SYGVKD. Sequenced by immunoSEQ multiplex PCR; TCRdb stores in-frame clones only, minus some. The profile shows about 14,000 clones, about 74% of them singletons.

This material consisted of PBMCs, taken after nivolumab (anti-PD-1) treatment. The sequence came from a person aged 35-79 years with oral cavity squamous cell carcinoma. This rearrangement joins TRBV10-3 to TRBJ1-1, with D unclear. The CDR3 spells CAISGPGWGTEAFF. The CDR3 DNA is TGTGCCATCAGTGGACCCGGCTGGGGCACTGAAGCTTTCTTT.